The rows below give T cell receptor beta chains drawn from one sample of a study of cytotoxic CD8 clonotypes in ibrutinib-treated CLL. Generated by immunoSEQ multiplex PCR, the TCRdb table keeps only in-frame clones and is missing some. The profile shows about 300,000 clones, about 64% of them singletons. The specimen comprised PBMCs, sampled after 36 months of ibrutinib treatment. The source of these receptors is a human donor with chronic lymphocytic leukemia. Both conserved end residues are part of each CDR3. The D gene is left open where the match is weak. Some rows mark clone size as missing; the rest say once, few, many or name a class of expanded clone.

length,size,J,D,V,CDR3,DNA
17,once,TRBJ2-1,.,TRBV5-4,CASSLVPAGLLGNEQFF,TGTGCCAGCAGCTTGGTACCAGCGGGCCTGCTGGGAAATGAGCAGTTCTTC
13,few,TRBJ2-3,.,TRBV27,CASSLGRGGAQYF,TGTGCCAGCAGTTTAGGGCGGGGCGGGGCGCAGTATTTT
15,.,TRBJ2-1,.,TRBV27,CASSLMGSAGNEQFF,TGTGCCAGCAGTTTAATGGGGTCCGCGGGCAATGAGCAGTTCTTC
15,.,TRBJ1-1,.,TRBV6-1,CASSKRAGTDEEAFF,TGTGCCAGCAGTAAGAGGGCAGGGACGGACGAAGAAGCTTTCTTT
14,few,TRBJ2-7,.,TRBV18,CASSPRGADYEQYF,TGTGCCAGCTCACCAAGGGGGGCGGACTACGAGCAGTACTTC
14,.,TRBJ2-7,.,TRBV9,CASSRGTPGYEQYF,TGTGCCAGCAGCCGGGGGACTCCCGGCTACGAGCAGTACTTC
15,.,TRBJ2-2,TRBD2,TRBV5-4,CASSFGGSYTGELFF,TGTGCCAGCAGCTTCGGGGGGTCCTACACCGGGGAGCTGTTTTTT
16,few,TRBJ2-7,.,TRBV21-1,CASSNSEREAPYEQYF,TGTGCCAGCAGCAATTCAGAGCGGGAGGCCCCCTACGAGCAGTACTTC
19,.,TRBJ2-1,TRBD2,TRBV27,CASSFRKGGGAGAYNEQFF,TGTGCCAGCAGTTTTAGGAAGGGGGGTGGAGCGGGAGCCTACAATGAGCAGTTCTTC
15,few,TRBJ2-1,.,TRBV18,CASSPLKTWLGEQFF,TGTGCCAGCTCACCATTGAAGACGTGGCTCGGTGAGCAGTTCTTC
15,.,TRBJ2-3,.,TRBV25-1,CATQGRLGSTDTQYF,TGTGCCACCCAAGGACGGTTGGGTAGCACAGATACGCAGTATTTT
13,.,TRBJ1-1,.,TRBV14,CASSQLQSTEAFF,TGTGCCAGCAGCCAACTACAGAGCACTGAAGCTTTCTTT
16,.,TRBJ1-5,.,TRBV7-2,CASSLGGFVRNQPQHF,TGTGCCAGCAGCTTAGGGGGTTTCGTGCGCAATCAGCCCCAGCATTTT
18,once,TRBJ2-1,TRBD1,TRBV5-4,CASSHDRAFTNAYNEQFF,TGTGCCAGCAGCCATGACAGGGCTTTTACGAACGCCTACAATGAGCAGTTCTTC
13,.,TRBJ1-1,.,TRBV7-6,CASSPGGVTEAFF,TGTGCCAGCAGCCCGGGGGGGGTCACTGAAGCTTTCTTT
16,few,TRBJ1-5,TRBD1,TRBV4-3,CASSQDRGQGTQPQHF,TGCGCCAGCAGCCAAGATAGGGGACAGGGGACGCAGCCCCAGCATTTT
16,.,TRBJ2-1,TRBD1,TRBV7-3,CASSPGTGSSYNEQFF,TGTGCCAGCAGCCCCGGGACAGGGAGCTCCTACAATGAGCAGTTCTTC
12,few,TRBJ2-7,.,TRBV5-1,CASSLGLAEQYF,TGCGCCAGCAGCTTGGGTCTGGCGGAGCAGTACTTC
13,few,TRBJ1-2,.,TRBV4-1,CASSRSGVWGYTF,TGCGCCAGCAGCCGGTCAGGGGTGTGGGGCTACACCTTC
15,.,TRBJ1-1,TRBD1,TRBV7-9,CASSPTGGGGTEAFF,TGTGCCAGCAGTCCTACAGGGGGCGGGGGCACTGAAGCTTTCTTT
14,.,TRBJ2-5,.,TRBV10-3,CAISPDSFQETQYF,TGTGCCATCAGTCCTGACAGCTTCCAAGAGACCCAGTACTTC
14,.,TRBJ2-3,TRBD2,TRBV4-2,CASQASGDTDTQYF,TGTGCCTCCCAAGCTAGCGGGGACACAGATACGCAGTATTTT
19,few,TRBJ1-5,TRBD1,TRBV4-2,CASSQGRDRWRGGNQPQHF,TGTGCCAGCAGCCAAGGAAGGGACAGGTGGAGGGGTGGCAATCAGCCCCAGCATTTT
15,once,TRBJ2-1,TRBD2,TRBV7-2,CASSSGLAVYNEQFF,TGTGCCAGCAGCTCCGGACTAGCCGTATACAATGAGCAGTTCTTC
14,.,TRBJ1-2,.,TRBV6-1,CATTDLGIYYGYTF,TGTGCCACCACCGATTTAGGGATATATTATGGCTACACCTTC
14,.,TRBJ2-7,.,TRBV7-8,CASSAGDFSYEQYF,TGTGCCAGCAGCGCCGGGGACTTTTCCTACGAGCAGTACTTC
17,few,TRBJ1-6,.,TRBV7-9,CASSLGSGRIGNSPLHF,TGTGCCAGCAGCTTAGGGTCAGGGCGGATCGGTAATTCACCCCTCCACTTT